The 5 T cell receptor beta chains presented below share a single source sample, sequenced in a study of blood T cell repertoires in COVID-19. The protocol was immunoSEQ multiplex PCR, while the TCRdb copy is restricted to in-frame clones and leaves out a portion. This table has under 200,000 clones, around 77% appearing once. The sample consisted of peripheral blood. Receptors were obtained from a man in his sixties with active or convalescent COVID-19.

This clone appeared once. The V call is TRBV24-1, the J call TRBJ2-5, with a weak D call TRBD1 (6 bases). CDR3 length equals 14 residues. Trimming took 1 base from V and 3 from J, leaving 8 bases between them. Per germline, CDR1 KGHDR and CDR2 SFDVKD. In DNA form, the CDR3 reads TGTGCCACCAGTGATTTAGGGACAAAAGAGACCCAGTACTTC. Amino acid sequence: CATSDLGTKETQYF.

A few counts support this clone. The V gene is TRBV25-1, the J gene TRBJ1-4; 9 bases agree with TRBD1. CDR1 and CDR2 from the germline V gene are MGHDK and SYGVNS. The CDR3 is 15 residues long. V trimming: 4 bases; J trimming: 7 bases; junction bases outside the gene matches: 7. The CDR3 coding sequence is TGTGCCAGCAGTGCCAGGACAGGGGTGGGTGAAAAACTGTTTTTT. Its protein is CASSARTGVGEKLFF.

This chain uses TRBV5-1 with TRBJ2-3; weak D call: TRBD2 (5 bases). Trimming left V 5 bases short and J 2 bases short, with 12 bases between. Germline CDR1 reads SGHRS; CDR2 reads YFSETQ. The CDR3 has 14 residues. For the CDR3, the DNA is TGCGCCAGCAGACCGGAGGCGAACACAGATACGCAGTATTTT. Its protein is CASRPEANTDTQYF.

This sequence joins TRBV12-3 or TRBV12-4 and TRBJ1-1; D ambiguous. The CDR3 extends over 13 amino acids. Trimming removed 5 bases at V and 5 bases at J, with 12 bases between. CDR3 DNA sequence: TGTGCCAGCAGTCATCCGACGGAGACTGAAGCTTTCTTT. Encoded protein: CASSHPTETEAFF.

The chain joins TRBV19 to TRBJ1-2; no firm D call. Deletions cut 6 bases from V and 4 bases from J, with 9 bases between. The CDR3 is 12 residues long. The germline V gene encodes CDR1 LNHDA and CDR2 SQIVND (reference sequence). CDR3 sequence reads: CASSLSSYGYTF. In nucleotides, the CDR3 is TGTGCCAGTAGCCTCTCGAGCTATGGCTACACCTTC.